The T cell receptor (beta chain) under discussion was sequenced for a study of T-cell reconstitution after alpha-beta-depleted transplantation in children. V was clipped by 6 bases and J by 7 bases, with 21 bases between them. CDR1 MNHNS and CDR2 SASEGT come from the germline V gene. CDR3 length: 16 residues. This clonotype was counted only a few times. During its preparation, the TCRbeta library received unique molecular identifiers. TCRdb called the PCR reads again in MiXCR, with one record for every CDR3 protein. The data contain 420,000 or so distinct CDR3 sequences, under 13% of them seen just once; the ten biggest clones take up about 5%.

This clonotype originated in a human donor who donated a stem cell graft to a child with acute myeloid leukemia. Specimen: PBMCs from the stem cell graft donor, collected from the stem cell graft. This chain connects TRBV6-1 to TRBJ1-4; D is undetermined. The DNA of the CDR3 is TGTGCCAGCAGGACCGTACGGCCAGGTTGGGGTGAAAAACTGTTTTTT. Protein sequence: CASRTVRPGWGEKLFF.